This T cell receptor (beta chain) was identified during a study of blood T cells in healthy people across ages. Only a few counts were recorded for this clonotype. Through a sample-barcoded 5' primer and a J-beta primer mix, a second PCR was run for about 7 to 12 cycles. At least 2.5 million CDR3-containing paired-end reads were obtained per sample. From the 5' RACE reads, TCRdb called clonotypes with MiXCR, one entry per CDR3 protein. The table has 1.5 million to 2 million distinct CDR3 sequences, approximately 39% seen once. The CDR3 runs 16 residues. Germline V lookup: CDR1 LGHDT, CDR2 YNNKEL (reference sequence). Trimming pared 1 base from V and 8 bases from J, leaving 20 bases between.

This chain joins TRBV3-1 and TRBJ1-2; no clear D gene. This receptor was identified in a human donor in good health. Sequencing was performed on blood. The CDR3 sequence: CASSQASPRAVGGYTF. The CDR3 bases are TGTGCCAGCAGCCAAGCATCGCCCCGTGCGGTCGGCGGCTACACCTTC.